The 21 T cell receptor beta chains presented below share a single source sample, sequenced in a study of blood T cells in healthy people across ages. A second roughly 6 to 12 cycle PCR used barcoded and J-beta primers. A single record per CDR3 protein comes from TCRdb applying MiXCR to the 5' RACE reads. Of around 870,000 distinct CDR3 sequences in the sample, 25% to 30% are singletons; the top ten hold roughly 17%. The material sequenced was blood. These receptors were obtained from a woman of 80 years or more in good health.

This clonotype has only a few counts. The chain uses TRBV4-3 and TRBJ1-1; D not resolved. The germline V gene has CDR1 LGHNA and CDR2 YSLEER. The V end lost 0 bases, the J end lost 5 bases, and 10 bases lay between the germline ends. The CDR3 extends over 14 amino acids. Here the CDR3 reads CASSQDLWGTEAFF. CDR3 DNA: TGCGCCAGCAGCCAAGATCTATGGGGTACTGAAGCTTTCTTT.

V and J are TRBV20-1 and TRBJ2-1; 8 bases map to TRBD1. TRBJ2-7 explains the end of the DNA better; the J call may be wrong. The CDR3 is 13 residues long. CDR1 is DFQATT, CDR2 SNEGSKA, per germline (reference sequence). CDR3 DNA sequence: TGCAGTGCCTTGGACAGGGCCTACAATGAGCAGTACTTC. Its translation is CSALDRAYNEQYF.

The genes are TRBV7-2 and TRBJ1-5, with 7 bases lining up with TRBD1. Germline CDR1 and CDR2: SGHTA and FQGNSA. V dropped 3 bases and J dropped 7; count of bases not matched to a gene: 9. This CDR3 has 15 residues. The CDR3 loop reads CASSFSYKGGQPQHF. DNA for the CDR3: TGTGCCAGCAGCTTCTCGTACAAAGGGGGCCAGCCCCAGCATTTT.

V and J are TRBV7-8 and TRBJ1-5; possibly TRBD1 for D (5 bases). The germline gives CDR1 SGHVS, CDR2 FQNEAQ. V dropped 4 bases and J dropped 2 bases, with 15 bases sitting between them. There are 16 residues in the CDR3. This CDR3 is CASSSLLGDGNQPQHF. The CDR3 bases are TGTGCCAGCAGCTCCCTACTAGGGGATGGCAATCAGCCCCAGCATTTT.

This clonotype was detected a few times. The chain recombines TRBV7-9 with TRBJ1-5; TRBD1 matches at 10 bases. The germline V gene has CDR1 SEHNR and CDR2 FQNEAQ (reference sequence). The J segment lost 6 bases and the V segment lost 3 bases, leaving 11 bases of the junction unmatched. CDR3 length: 17 amino acids. DNA of the CDR3: TGTGCCAGCAGCTTTATCCAGACAGGGGGCGGGAGTCAGCCCCAGCATTTT. Translated: CASSFIQTGGGSQPQHF.

This clonotype was found many times. This may be a read error, as it is one base from a much larger clone. The DNA of the CDR3 is TGCAGTGCTATAGGACTAGCGGGGTCACACAATGAGCAGTACTTC. Translated: CSAIGLAGSHNEQYF. This chain links TRBV20-1 with TRBJ2-5, with 12 bases aligning to TRBD2. The CDR3 covers 15 residues. The ends lost 4 bases at V and 11 bases at J; junction bases unmatched: 14. Germline lookup yields CDR1 DFQATT and CDR2 SNEGSKA (reference sequence).

The table lists this clonotype with a few counts. V gene TRBV4-2 combines with J gene TRBJ2-7; D gene unclear. CDR1 is LGHNA and CDR2 is YNFKEQ in the germline V gene. This CDR3 comprises 15 residues. With 0 bases removed from V and 1 base from J, the gap between germline ends came to 10 bases. The CDR3 DNA sequence: TGTGCCAGCAGCCAAGAAGGAACTGGATCCTACGAGCAGTACTTC. Encoded protein: CASSQEGTGSYEQYF.

The rearrangement joins TRBV20-1 to TRBJ2-7, with TRBD1 identical over 9 bases. Looked up from germline, CDR1 is DFQATT and CDR2 is SNEGSKA (reference sequence). V shed 7 bases and J 3 bases; nucleotides not matched to a gene: 4. This CDR3 spans 12 amino acids. The CDR3 nucleotides are TGCAGTGGGGGGACAGGGCTCTACGAGCAGTACTTC. It codes for CSGGTGLYEQYF.

This clonotype was counted a few times. The chain uses TRBV7-9 and TRBJ2-4; D gene ambiguous. Germline-derived CDR1 and CDR2 are SEHNR and FQNEAQ (reference sequence). Trimming removed 2 bases from V and 5 bases from J, with 10 bases in between. This CDR3 is built from 14 residues. CDR3 sequence (DNA): TGTGCCAGCAGCTTATCTTTCTTCCAAAACATTCAGTACTTC. Residues: CASSLSFFQNIQYF.

This clonotype was picked up a small number of times. One end of the junction does not line up with germline, which may come from a read error. The gene calls are TRBV14 and TRBJ2-1; D perhaps matches TRBD1 (5 bases). The CDR3 consists of 15 residues. Germline values: CDR1 SGHDN, CDR2 FVKESK. The DNA of the CDR3 is TGTGCCAGCAGCCAAACTCAGGGTCGCGACAATGACCAGTTCTTC. Protein sequence: CASSQTQGRDNDQFF.

The rearrangement uses TRBV2 and TRBJ1-2; possibly TRBD1 for D (5 bases). V dropped 7 bases and J dropped 3 bases, with 15 bases sitting between them. The CDR3 length is 14 residues. From germline, CDR1 is SNHLY and CDR2 FYNNEI. CDR3 bases: TGTGCCAGCAACGTGGGTGGCAGGGACTATGGCTACACCTTC. Its protein product is CASNVGGRDYGYTF.

About this clonotype itself: This may be a read error, as it is one base from a much larger clone. V is TRBV11-2 and J is TRBJ2-3, with unresolved D. This CDR3 has 16 residues. Germline V gives CDR1 SGHAT, CDR2 FQNNGV. Here the CDR3 DNA reads TGTGCCGGCAGCTTAGAGGCTGCATTACGCACAGATACGCAGTATTTT. It is translated as CAGSLEAALRTDTQYF.

This clonotype has ten or more counts. V is TRBV7-2 and J is TRBJ2-3; D unresolved. This CDR3 spans 15 amino acids. Per germline, CDR1 SGHTA and CDR2 FQGNSA. The germline V and J ends were trimmed by 5 bases and 0 bases, with 12 bases remaining between them. Written as DNA, the CDR3 is TGTGCCAGCAGCCCCCGCGTCACTAGCACAGATACGCAGTATTTT. Translated: CASSPRVTSTDTQYF.

This clonotype was detected only a few times. The J gene is TRBJ1-5, the V gene TRBV7-2, with D tentatively TRBD1 (5 bases). V was trimmed by 5 bases and J by 2 bases, leaving 13 bases between them. CDR1 is SGHTA and CDR2 is FQGNSA in the germline V gene. This CDR3 has 15 residues. This CDR3 reads CASSRGSAGNQPQHF. CDR3 in DNA: TGTGCCAGCAGCCGGGGGTCGGCGGGCAATCAGCCCCAGCATTTT. The full variable domain, with the rest looked up from reference TRBV7-2 and TRBJ1-5, is GAGVSQSPSNKVTEKGKDVELRCDPISGHTALYWYRQSLGQGLEFLIYFQGNSAPDKSGLPSDRFSAERTGGSVSTLTIQRTQQEDSAVYLCASSRGSAGNQPQHFGDGTRLSIL.

This clonotype has only a few counts. A much larger clone sits a single nucleotide away, making a read error possible. CDR3 amino acids: CASSIPGRGYNEQFF. CDR3 in DNA: TGCGCCAGCAGCATCCCAGGCAGGGGGTACAATGAGCAGTTCTTC. This chain joins TRBV5-1 and TRBJ2-1, with 7 bases aligning to TRBD1. This CDR3 is built from 15 residues. Germline trimming cut 4 bases from V and 4 bases from J; bases unmatched to any gene: 8. Germline CDR1 and CDR2: SGHRS and YFSETQ. The variable domain in full, completed from reference TRBV5-1 and TRBJ2-1, reads KAGVTQTPRYLIKTRGQQVTLSCSPISGHRSVSWYQQTPGQGLQFLFEYFSETQRNKGNFPGRFSGRQFSNSRSEMNVSTLELGDSALYLCASSIPGRGYNEQFFGPGTRLTVL.

This clonotype was counted at least ten times. J is TRBJ2-3 and V is TRBV24-1; no definite D call. Germline-derived CDR1 and CDR2 are KGHDR and SFDVKD. The CDR3 runs 14 residues. Trimming removed 6 bases from V and 0 bases from J, with 9 bases in between. CDR3 bases: TGTGCCACCAGTTTAACAGCTAGCACAGATACGCAGTATTTT. It encodes CATSLTASTDTQYF.

The V and J genes are TRBV7-9 and TRBJ1-6, with 7 positions matching TRBD1. There are 16 residues in the CDR3. From germline, CDR1 is SEHNR and CDR2 FQNEAQ (reference sequence). V lost 4 bases, J lost 10 bases, and 13 bases stayed unmatched. This CDR3 reads CASSYRGELGGSPLHF. For the CDR3, the DNA is TGTGCCAGCAGCTACAGGGGCGAACTAGGGGGGTCACCCCTCCACTTT. The full variable domain, with the rest looked up from reference TRBV7-9 and TRBJ1-6, is DTGVSQNPRHKITKRGQNVTFRCDPISEHNRLYWYRQTLGQGPEFLTYFQNEAQLEKSRLLSDRFSAERPKGSFSTLEIQRTEQGDSAMYLCASSYRGELGGSPLHFGNGTRLTVT.

This clonotype showed up just a few times. J is TRBJ2-6 and V is TRBV6-5; D not certain. The V gene lost 6 bases and the J gene lost 0 bases, with 6 bases spanning the gap. Germline CDR1 is MNHEY and CDR2 is SVGAGI. The CDR3 has 14 amino acids. The CDR3 loop reads CASRYSSGANVLTF. The CDR3 DNA is TGTGCCAGCAGGTACAGCTCTGGGGCCAACGTCCTGACTTTC.

The table lists this clonotype with many counts. The V call is TRBV5-1, the J call TRBJ2-5, with 7 bases fitting TRBD2. V dropped 3 bases and J dropped 2; count of bases not matched to a gene: 4. In germline, CDR1 is SGHRS, CDR2 YFSETQ. This CDR3 contains 14 residues. The CDR3: CASSSAGSQETQYF. The DNA of the CDR3 is TGCGCCAGCAGCTCAGCGGGGTCGCAAGAGACCCAGTACTTC.

This sequence joins TRBV11-2 and TRBJ2-1, with 8 bases that match TRBD1. V was pared by 0 bases and J by 9 bases, with 4 bases of the junction left unmatched. The CDR3 runs 14 residues. The V gene's germline CDR1 is SGHAT and CDR2 FQNNGV. The CDR3 loop is CASSLDRGRVEQFF. CDR3 nucleotide sequence: TGTGCCAGCAGCTTAGACAGGGGGCGAGTTGAGCAGTTCTTC.

Details on this clonotype: Just one base apart from a much larger clone, this may be a read error. This chain uses TRBV6-5 with TRBJ2-3; D is perhaps TRBD2 (7 bases). The CDR3 has 15 residues. Germline CDR1 is MNHEY and CDR2 is SVGAGI. As DNA, the CDR3 is TGTGCCAGCAGTTACGGGGGGGCTGAGACAGGTACGCAGTATTTT. Translating gives CASSYGGAETGTQYF.